A selection of T cell receptor beta chains follows, all from one sample in a study of CD8 T cells in Susac syndrome. TCRdb re-analysed the immunoSEQ multiplex PCR reads in MiXCR, keeping a single row per CDR3 protein. The repertoire holds 240,000 or so distinct CDR3 sequences, with 95% to 97% as singletons. The sequenced material came from CD4+ T cells from PBMCs. Every receptor here comes from a human donor with Susac syndrome. CDR3s include the opening cysteine and the closing phenylalanine or tryptophan. A D gene is named only where the DNA matches it firmly. The size entry is marked missing in some rows and otherwise reads once, few, many or a size class.

V	size	J	D	CDR3	DNA
TRBV29-1	.	TRBJ2-7	.	CSVRGQSGGYEQYF	TGCAGCGTGAGAGGACAGTCCGGAGGCTACGAGCAGTACTTC
TRBV9	.	TRBJ2-7	.	CASSPARGMVSEQYF	TGTGCCAGCAGCCCGGCCAGGGGAATGGTTTCCGAGCAGTACTTC
TRBV20-1	.	TRBJ2-7	TRBD2	CSARLPAGSGNSYEQYF	TGCAGTGCTAGACTCCCCGCAGGTAGCGGGAACTCCTACGAGCAGTACTTC
TRBV12-3/TRBV12-4	.	TRBJ2-1	.	CASRSSGEQFF	TGTGCCAGCCGAAGTAGCGGTGAGCAGTTCTTC
TRBV29-1	.	TRBJ2-7	.	CSVQRNSYEQYF	TGCAGCGTCCAGCGGAACTCCTACGAGCAGTACTTC
TRBV29-1	.	TRBJ2-7	TRBD1	CSVLTGLHSYEQYF	TGCAGCGTTCTGACAGGGCTCCACTCCTACGAGCAGTACTTC
TRBV3-1	.	TRBJ2-6	.	CASSPFEANVLTF	TGTGCCAGCAGCCCATTTGAGGCCAACGTCCTGACTTTC
TRBV7-8	.	TRBJ2-7	TRBD1	CASKVTGGKYEQYF	TGTGCCAGCAAAGTAACAGGGGGAAAATACGAGCAGTACTTC
TRBV5-1	.	TRBJ1-1	.	CASSLEMGVNTEAFF	TGCGCCAGCAGCTTGGAAATGGGGGTGAACACTGAAGCTTTCTTT
TRBV5-8	.	TRBJ2-7	.	CASSFTGEQYF	TGTGCCAGCAGCTTCACGGGCGAGCAGTACTTC
TRBV20-1	.	TRBJ2-3	.	CSAMGGADATDTQYF	TGCAGTGCTATGGGGGGAGCGGACGCCACAGATACGCAGTATTTT
TRBV30	.	TRBJ1-2	.	CAWSTQGPYGYTF	TGTGCCTGGAGTACACAGGGCCCGTATGGCTACACCTTC
TRBV9	.	TRBJ2-1	.	CASSAGLLNEQFF	TGTGCCAGCAGCGCGGGACTCTTGAATGAGCAGTTCTTC
TRBV20-1	.	TRBJ1-4	.	CSATFTSGEEKLFF	TGCAGTGCAACCTTTACGAGCGGAGAGGAAAAACTGTTTTTT
TRBV18	.	TRBJ2-5	.	CASSPTGQGAQYF	TGTGCCAGCTCACCTACCGGCCAAGGAGCCCAGTACTTC
TRBV29-1	.	TRBJ1-3	.	CSVTARLSGNTIYF	TGCAGCGTTACGGCACGTCTCTCTGGAAACACCATATATTTT
TRBV29-1	.	TRBJ1-1	.	CSVEDLGDPNREAFF	TGCAGCGTTGAAGATTTGGGGGACCCCAATCGTGAAGCTTTCTTT
TRBV25-1	.	TRBJ2-7	.	CASSEYGYEQYF	TGTGCCAGCAGTGAATATGGTTACGAGCAGTACTTC
TRBV30	.	TRBJ1-1	TRBD1	CAWRQGNTEAFF	TGTGCCTGGCGACAGGGGAACACTGAAGCTTTCTTT
TRBV27	once	TRBJ2-2	TRBD2	CASSLSGGRIAGELAELFF	TGTGCCAGCAGTTTATCGGGCGGGCGGATAGCGGGAGAATTAGCGGAGCTGTTTTTT
TRBV3-1	.	TRBJ1-5	.	CASSQDSYGNQPQHF	TGTGCCAGCAGCCAAGATAGTTATGGCAATCAGCCCCAGCATTTT
TRBV28	.	TRBJ2-1	.	CASIVSGLSYNEQFF	TGTGCCAGCATCGTTAGCGGTTTATCCTACAATGAGCAGTTCTTC
TRBV28	.	TRBJ2-7	.	CATQRGGSSYEQYF	TGTGCCACCCAGAGGGGGGGGAGCTCCTACGAGCAGTACTTC
TRBV20-1	.	TRBJ1-4	.	CSARGRGLNEKLFF	TGCAGTGCTAGGGGGCGCGGGCTAAATGAAAAACTGTTTTTT
TRBV15	.	TRBJ2-2	.	CATSRDPGGELFF	TGTGCCACCAGCAGAGATCCAGGCGGGGAGCTGTTTTTT
TRBV28	.	TRBJ2-1	.	CASTGPHAVYSNEQFF	TGTGCCAGCACGGGACCCCACGCGGTCTACAGCAATGAGCAGTTCTTC